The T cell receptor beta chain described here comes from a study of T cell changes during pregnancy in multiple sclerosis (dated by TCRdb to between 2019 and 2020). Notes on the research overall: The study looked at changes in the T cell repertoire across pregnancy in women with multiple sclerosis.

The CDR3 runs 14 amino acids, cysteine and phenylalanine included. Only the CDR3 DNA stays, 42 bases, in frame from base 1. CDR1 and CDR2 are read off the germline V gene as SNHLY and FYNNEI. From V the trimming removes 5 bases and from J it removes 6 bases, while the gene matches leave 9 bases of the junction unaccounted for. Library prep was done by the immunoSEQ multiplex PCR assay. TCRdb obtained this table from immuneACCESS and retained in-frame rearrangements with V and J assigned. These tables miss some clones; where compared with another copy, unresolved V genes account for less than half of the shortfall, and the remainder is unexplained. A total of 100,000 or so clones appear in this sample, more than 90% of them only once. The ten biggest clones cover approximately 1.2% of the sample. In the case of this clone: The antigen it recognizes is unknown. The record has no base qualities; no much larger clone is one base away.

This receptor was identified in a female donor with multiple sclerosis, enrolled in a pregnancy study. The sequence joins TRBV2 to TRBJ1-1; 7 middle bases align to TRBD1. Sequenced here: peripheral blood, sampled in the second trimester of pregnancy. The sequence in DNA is TGTGCCAGCAGTATTATGACAGGGTGGTCTGAAGCTTTCTTT. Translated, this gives CASSIMTGWSEAFF.